These T cell receptor beta chains were read from a single sample in a study of human T cells and chemical hapten exposure. MiXCR was run by TCRdb on the RACE reads, yielding one entry per CDR3 protein. This table holds just over 70,000 distinct CDR3 sequences, 11% found once. The specimen comprised whole blood, sampled in connection with sensitization to the hapten diphenylcyclopropenone (DPC). These receptors were taken from a woman aged 50 to 60 with alopecia areata. Some clones in this sample may be carry-over from other donors' samples. CDR3s include the opening cysteine and the closing phenylalanine or tryptophan. A D gene is named only where the DNA matches it firmly. Only part of the rows carry a size: once, few, many, or a class if the clone is expanded.

clone_size | j_call | v_call | d_call | cdr3_aa | cdr3_nt
- | TRBJ2-1 | TRBV7-2 | - | CASSSPVAAREQFF | TGTGCCAGCAGTTCCCCGGTAGCGGCAAGAGAGCAGTTCTTC
few | TRBJ2-2 | TRBV11-2 | TRBD1 | CASSLGTGEWKLFF | TGTGCCAGCAGCTTAGGAACAGGGGAATGGAAGCTGTTTTTT
few | TRBJ2-5 | TRBV7-2 | - | CASSFVHQETQYF | TGTGCCAGCAGCTTTGTCCACCAAGAGACCCAGTACTTC
many | TRBJ2-1 | TRBV19 | TRBD2 | CASSLLAGVEQFF | TGTGCCAGTAGTCTCTTAGCGGGAGTTGAGCAGTTCTTC
- | TRBJ1-1 | TRBV7-2 | - | CASSLGEGWTEAFF | TGTGCCAGCAGCTTAGGGGAGGGTTGGACTGAAGCTTTCTTT
many | TRBJ2-5 | TRBV5-1 | - | CASSFVDGGSGETQYF | TGCGCCAGCAGCTTCGTGGACGGAGGGTCCGGGGAGACCCAGTACTTC
many | TRBJ1-5 | TRBV6-4 | TRBD1 | CASSEQGGNNQPQHF | TGTGCCAGCAGCGAACAGGGGGGAAACAATCAGCCCCAGCATTTT
many | TRBJ2-7 | TRBV12-3/TRBV12-4 | - | CASSLGGTYEQYF | TGTGCCAGCAGTTTAGGGGGCACCTACGAGCAGTACTTC
few | TRBJ2-5 | TRBV21-1 | - | CASIAPGPSLETQYF | TGTGCCAGCATCGCCCCGGGACCTTCCCTAGAGACCCAGTACTTC
- | TRBJ2-3 | TRBV10-2 | - | CASSAGTSTDTQYF | TGCGCCAGCAGCGCCGGGACTAGCACAGATACGCAGTATTTT
many | TRBJ2-5 | TRBV6-5 | TRBD2 | CASSYTPGLAKETQYF | TGTGCCAGCAGTTACACACCGGGACTAGCGAAAGAGACCCAGTACTTC
many | TRBJ2-1 | TRBV27 | - | CASSSTLYNEQFF | TGTGCCAGCAGTTCCACCCTCTACAATGAGCAGTTCTTC
many | TRBJ2-5 | TRBV7-7 | - | CASSLASTTETQYF | TGTGCTAGCAGCTTAGCCTCGACGACGGAGACCCAGTACTTC
- | TRBJ1-1 | TRBV5-1 | TRBD1 | CASSLGGTANTEAFF | TGCGCCAGCAGCTTGGGCGGGACAGCGAACACTGAAGCTTTCTTT
few | TRBJ2-7 | TRBV6-1 | - | CASTGDISYEQYF | TGTGCCAGCACCGGGGACATATCCTACGAGCAGTACTTC
many | TRBJ2-2 | TRBV12-3/TRBV12-4 | TRBD2 | CASSPPRFVPAGGSRGTGELFF | TGTGCCAGCAGTCCCCCCCGGTTTGTTCCAGCGGGAGGGTCCCGGGGCACCGGGGAGCTGTTTTTT
few | TRBJ1-6 | TRBV5-5 | - | CASSPLGNSPLHF | TGTGCCAGCAGCCCCTTGGGCAATTCACCCCTCCACTTT
few | TRBJ2-5 | TRBV28 | - | CATQVAFDQETQYF | TGTGCCACACAAGTGGCGTTCGACCAAGAGACCCAGTACTTC
many | TRBJ1-1 | TRBV7-9 | TRBD1 | CASSSLQGKPEAFF | TGTGCCAGCAGCTCACTACAGGGGAAACCTGAAGCTTTCTTT
many | TRBJ1-2 | TRBV6-5 | - | CASSYSTGTNYGYTF | TGTGCCAGCAGTTACTCGACAGGAACTAACTATGGCTACACCTTC
- | TRBJ1-1 | TRBV2 | - | CASRGAVHAMNTEAFF | TGTGCCAGCAGAGGGGCGGTACACGCCATGAACACTGAAGCTTTCTTT
- | TRBJ2-2 | TRBV12-3/TRBV12-4 | - | CASSLRARGGELFF | TGTGCCAGCAGTCTCCGGGCCCGCGGCGGGGAGCTGTTTTTT
- | TRBJ2-1 | TRBV5-1 | TRBD1 | CASSLTGEPYNEQFF | TGCGCCAGCAGCTTAACAGGGGAGCCCTACAATGAGCAGTTCTTC
- | TRBJ2-3 | TRBV5-4 | - | CASSLATGTDTQYF | TGTGCCAGCAGCTTGGCCACGGGCACAGATACGCAGTATTTT
many | TRBJ2-1 | TRBV6-2/TRBV6-3 | - | CASSSRPPYNEQFF | TGTGCCAGCAGTTCCCGGCCCCCCTACAATGAGCAGTTCTTC
many | TRBJ1-1 | TRBV27 | - | CASSETENTEAFF | TGTGCCAGCAGCGAGACAGAGAACACTGAAGCTTTCTTT
few | TRBJ2-3 | TRBV7-9 | - | CASSLDALTDTQYF | TGTGCCAGCAGCCTAGACGCTCTCACAGATACGCAGTATTTT
few | TRBJ1-2 | TRBV6-6 | TRBD1 | CASSEPLLTGNYGYTF | TGTGCCAGCAGCGAACCCCTCCTGACAGGGAACTATGGCTACACCTTC
many | TRBJ1-1 | TRBV29-1 | - | CSVERTLNTEAFF | TGCAGCGTTGAACGGACCTTGAACACTGAAGCTTTCTTT
many | TRBJ2-7 | TRBV7-9 | TRBD1 | CASSSGFGTVAYEQYF | TGTGCCAGCAGCTCAGGTTTTGGGACAGTCGCCTACGAGCAGTACTTC
few | TRBJ1-2 | TRBV4-2 | - | CASSPRAEDYGYTF | TGTGCCAGCAGCCCTCGAGCCGAGGACTATGGCTACACCTTC
- | TRBJ2-1 | TRBV11-2 | - | CASSSPGSYNEQFF | TGTGCCAGCAGCTCCCCGGGCTCCTACAATGAGCAGTTCTTC
few | TRBJ1-6 | TRBV20-1 | - | CSARTLDSPLHF | TGCAGTGCTAGAACGCTGGATTCACCCCTCCACTTT
few | TRBJ2-1 | TRBV29-1 | TRBD1 | CSVEGLGQPTSYNEQFF | TGCAGCGTTGAAGGGCTGGGACAGCCAACCTCCTACAATGAGCAGTTCTTC